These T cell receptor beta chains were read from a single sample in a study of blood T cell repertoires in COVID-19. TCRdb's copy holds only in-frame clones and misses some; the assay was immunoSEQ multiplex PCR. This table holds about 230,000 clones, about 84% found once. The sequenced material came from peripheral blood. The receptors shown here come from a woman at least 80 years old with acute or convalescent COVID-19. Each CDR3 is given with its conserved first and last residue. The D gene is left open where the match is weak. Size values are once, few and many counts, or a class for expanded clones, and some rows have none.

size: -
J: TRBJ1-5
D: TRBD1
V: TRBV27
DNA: TGTGCCAGCAGTTTTCGGCAGGGGGATCAGCCCCAGCATTTT
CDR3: CASSFRQGDQPQHF

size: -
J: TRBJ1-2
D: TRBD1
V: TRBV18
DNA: TGTGCCAGCTCACCACCTGGGACAGATGGCTACACCTTC
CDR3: CASSPPGTDGYTF

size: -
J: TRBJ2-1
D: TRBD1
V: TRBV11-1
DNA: TGTGCCAGCAGCCCCTCGCCGGGACAGGGATACAATGAGCAGTTCTTC
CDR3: CASSPSPGQGYNEQFF

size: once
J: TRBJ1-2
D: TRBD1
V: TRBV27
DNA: TGTGCCAGTGACGTCCGGGACAGGGGGAGGTGGGACTATGGCTACACCTTC
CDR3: CASDVRDRGRWDYGYTF

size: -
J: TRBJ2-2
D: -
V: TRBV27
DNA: TGTGCCAGCAGTTTTTGGGGGCGGAACACCGGGGAGCTGTTTTTT
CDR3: CASSFWGRNTGELFF

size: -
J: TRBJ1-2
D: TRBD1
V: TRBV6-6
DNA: TGTGCCAGCAGTTCTCCGGGACAGGGGACGTTCTATGGCTACACCTTC
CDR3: CASSSPGQGTFYGYTF

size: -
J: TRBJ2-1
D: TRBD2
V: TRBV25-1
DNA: TGTGCCAGCAGTGAATCCTGGACTAGCCCTCATGAGCAGTTCTTC
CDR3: CASSESWTSPHEQFF

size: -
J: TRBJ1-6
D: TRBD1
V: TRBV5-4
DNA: TGTGCCAGCAGCTATAGGACAGGGGATAATTCACCCCTCCACTTT
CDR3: CASSYRTGDNSPLHF

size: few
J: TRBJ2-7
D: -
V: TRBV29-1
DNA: TGCAGCGCCCGTCTTGGGACACACTCCTACGAGCAGTACTTC
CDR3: CSARLGTHSYEQYF

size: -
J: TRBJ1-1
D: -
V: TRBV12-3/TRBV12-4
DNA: TGTGCCAGCAGTTTAAATGGGGGGACTGAAGCTTTCTTT
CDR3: CASSLNGGTEAFF

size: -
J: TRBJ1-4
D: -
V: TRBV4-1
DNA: TGCGCCAGCAGCCAAGGAGTAGGAGCTAATGAAAAACTGTTTTTT
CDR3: CASSQGVGANEKLFF

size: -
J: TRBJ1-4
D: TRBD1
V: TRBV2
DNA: TGTGCCAGCAGAGGGACAGGAGCTAATGAAAAACTGTTTTTT
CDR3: CASRGTGANEKLFF

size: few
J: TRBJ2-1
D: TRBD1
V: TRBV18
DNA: TGTGCCAGCTCACCTTCCGGGACAGGGTCCAATGAGCAGTTCTTC
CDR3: CASSPSGTGSNEQFF

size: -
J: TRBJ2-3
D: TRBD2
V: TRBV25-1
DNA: TGTGCCAGCAGCGCCTGGACTAGCGGGAGCACAGATACGCAGTATTTT
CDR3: CASSAWTSGSTDTQYF

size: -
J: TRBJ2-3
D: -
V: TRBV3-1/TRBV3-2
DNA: TGTGCCAGCAGCCCCGACCAGCGGGCCACGCAGTATTTT
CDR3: CASSPDQRATQYF

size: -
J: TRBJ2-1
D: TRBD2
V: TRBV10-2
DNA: TGCGCCAGCAGCGGGACTAGCAATAATGAGCAGTTCTTC
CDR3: CASSGTSNNEQFF

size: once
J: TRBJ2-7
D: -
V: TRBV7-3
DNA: TGTGCCAGCAGCCTCGGACAGCCCTACGAGCAGTACTTC
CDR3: CASSLGQPYEQYF

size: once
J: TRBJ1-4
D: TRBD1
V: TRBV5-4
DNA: TGTGCCAGCAGCTTGGGGGGTGGGACAGGAACAAATGAAAAACTGTTTTTT
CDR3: CASSLGGGTGTNEKLFF

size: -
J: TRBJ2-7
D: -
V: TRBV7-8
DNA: TGTGCCAGCAGCTTATCACAGTCCTACGAGCAGTACTTC
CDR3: CASSLSQSYEQYF

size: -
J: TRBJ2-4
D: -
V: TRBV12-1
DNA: TGTGCCAGCATCCCCGGGGGTCCGGCCAAAAACATTCAGTACTTC
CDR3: CASIPGGPAKNIQYF

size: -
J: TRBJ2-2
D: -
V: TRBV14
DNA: TGTGCCAGCAGCCAAGAAAGCAACTTACTAACCGGGGAGCTGTTTTTT
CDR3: CASSQESNLLTGELFF

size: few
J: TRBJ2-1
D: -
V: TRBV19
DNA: TGTGCCAGTAGTATTGGAGGTAATGAGCAGTTCTTC
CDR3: CASSIGGNEQFF

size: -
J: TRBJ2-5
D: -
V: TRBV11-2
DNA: TGTGCCAGCAGCTTCGGGGTGAAAGAGACCCAGTACTTC
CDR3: CASSFGVKETQYF

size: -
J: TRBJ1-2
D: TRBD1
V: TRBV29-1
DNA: TGCAGCGTTGAAGGGGGACAGACATATGGCTACACCTTC
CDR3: CSVEGGQTYGYTF

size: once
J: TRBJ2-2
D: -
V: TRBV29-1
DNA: TGCAGCGCCAGCCCCTGGGGAGACACCGGGGAGCTGTTTTTT
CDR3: CSASPWGDTGELFF

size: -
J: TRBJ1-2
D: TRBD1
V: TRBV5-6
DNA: TGTGCCAGCAGCACCTTAACAGGGGACTATGGCTACACCTTC
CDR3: CASSTLTGDYGYTF

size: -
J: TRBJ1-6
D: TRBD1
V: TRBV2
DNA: TGTGCCAGCAAAGAACAGGGGGTGAGGATCGCCCTCCACTTT
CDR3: CASKEQGVRIALHF

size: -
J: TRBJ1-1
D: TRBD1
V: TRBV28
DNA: TGTGCCAGCAGTTTAAGTCGGACAGGGCCCACTGAAGCTTTCTTT
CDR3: CASSLSRTGPTEAFF

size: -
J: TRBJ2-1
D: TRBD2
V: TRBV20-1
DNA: TGCAGTGCTAGTGCGGGAGGGCGTAATGAGCAGTTCTTC
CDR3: CSASAGGRNEQFF

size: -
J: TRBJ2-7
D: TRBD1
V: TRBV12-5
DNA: TGTGCTAGTGGTTTGGTACTCGACAGGGTTGCCTACGAGCAGTACTTC
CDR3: CASGLVLDRVAYEQYF

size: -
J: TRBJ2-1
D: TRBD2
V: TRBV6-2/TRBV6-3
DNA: TGTGCCAGCAGTTTAGCGGGAGGCGACAATGAGCAGTTCTTC
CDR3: CASSLAGGDNEQFF

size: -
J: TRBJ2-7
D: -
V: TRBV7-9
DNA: TGTGCCAGCAGCTCCACCTACGAGCAGTACTTC
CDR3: CASSSTYEQYF

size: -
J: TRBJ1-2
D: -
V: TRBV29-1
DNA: TGCAGCGTTGAAGACCCAGGCAACTATGGCTACACCTTC
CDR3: CSVEDPGNYGYTF

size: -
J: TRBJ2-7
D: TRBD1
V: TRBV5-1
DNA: TGCGCCAGCAGCTACACCGGGACAGGGGGCAACGAGCAGTACTTC
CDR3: CASSYTGTGGNEQYF

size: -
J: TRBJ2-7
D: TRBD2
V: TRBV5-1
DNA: TGCGCCAGCAGCTCCCGAGCGGGAGGGCCCTCCTACGAGCAGTACTTC
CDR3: CASSSRAGGPSYEQYF

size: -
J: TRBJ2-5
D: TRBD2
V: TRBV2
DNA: TGTGCCAGCAGGCCTCCGACTAGCGGGAATCAAGAGACCCAGTACTTC
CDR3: CASRPPTSGNQETQYF

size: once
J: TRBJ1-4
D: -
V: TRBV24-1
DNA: TGTGCCACCAGTGATCCTAAGACCTCAGGGATCGCTAATGAAAAACTGTTTTTT
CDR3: CATSDPKTSGIANEKLFF

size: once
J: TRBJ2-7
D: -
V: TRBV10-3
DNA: TGTGCCATCAGTGAGGATACGGGGGGCGAACCCTACGAGCAGTACTTC
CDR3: CAISEDTGGEPYEQYF

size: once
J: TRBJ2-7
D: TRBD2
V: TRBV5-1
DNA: TGCGCCAGCAGCTTAGCGGGAGAAAAATCCTACGAGCAGTACTTC
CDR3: CASSLAGEKSYEQYF

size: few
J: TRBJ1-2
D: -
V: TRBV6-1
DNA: TGTGCCAGCAGTGAAGCGCGGCAGGGGAGCGGCTACACCTTC
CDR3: CASSEARQGSGYTF

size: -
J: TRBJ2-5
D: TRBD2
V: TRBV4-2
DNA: TGTGCCAGCAGCCAAGTCGGACTAGCGGGGGATGCGGAGACCCAGTACTTC
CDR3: CASSQVGLAGDAETQYF

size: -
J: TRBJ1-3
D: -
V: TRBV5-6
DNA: TGTGCCAGGGTAACTGGAGGGTACTCTGGAAACACCATATATTTT
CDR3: CARVTGGYSGNTIYF

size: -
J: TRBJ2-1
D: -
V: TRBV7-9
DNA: TGTGCCAGCAGCCCCGGAATCGGCGGGAAAGGTAATGAGCAGTTCTTC
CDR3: CASSPGIGGKGNEQFF

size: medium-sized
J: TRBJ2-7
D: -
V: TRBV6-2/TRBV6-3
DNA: TGTGCCAGCAGTTACCCGGCGGGCGAGCAGTACTTC
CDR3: CASSYPAGEQYF

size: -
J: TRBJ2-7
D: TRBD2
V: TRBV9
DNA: TGTGCCAGCAGCGTAGAGGGTAGCGGGGGTTACGAGCAGTACTTC
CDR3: CASSVEGSGGYEQYF